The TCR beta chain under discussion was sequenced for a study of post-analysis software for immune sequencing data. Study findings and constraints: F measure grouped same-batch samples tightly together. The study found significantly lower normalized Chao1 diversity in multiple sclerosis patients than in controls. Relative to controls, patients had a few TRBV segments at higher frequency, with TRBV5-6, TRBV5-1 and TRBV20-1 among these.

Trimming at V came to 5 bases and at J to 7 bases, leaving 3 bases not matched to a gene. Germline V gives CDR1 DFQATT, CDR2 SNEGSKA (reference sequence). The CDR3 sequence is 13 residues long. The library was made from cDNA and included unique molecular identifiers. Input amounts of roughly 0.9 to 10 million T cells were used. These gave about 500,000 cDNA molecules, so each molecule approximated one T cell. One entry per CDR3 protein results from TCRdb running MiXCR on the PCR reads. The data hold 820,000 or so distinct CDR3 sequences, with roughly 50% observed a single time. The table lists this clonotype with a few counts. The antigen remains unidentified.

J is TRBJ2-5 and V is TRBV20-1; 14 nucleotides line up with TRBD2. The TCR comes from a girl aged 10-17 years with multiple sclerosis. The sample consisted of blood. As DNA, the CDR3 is TGCAGTGCTCAGACTAGCGGGGGGGGGACCCAGTACTTC. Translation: CSAQTSGGGTQYF.